This TCR beta chain was recovered during a study of blood T cell repertoires in COVID-19. Repertoires were generated with immunoSEQ multiplex PCR, while TCRdb's copy carries only in-frame clones and drops some. The sample carries under 200,000 clones, approximately 80% recorded once. Recruits, aged roughly 18 to 89 years, lived in 20 to 30 US areas. This clonotype was sampled from a woman between 55 and 75 years old who had recovered from COVID-19. The sequenced material came from PBMCs or T cells enriched from blood (not recorded which).

In DNA form, the CDR3 reads TGTGCCAGCAGCTTAGTTCGGCGGGGCCGGACTTATGAGCAGTTCTTC. Its protein is CASSLVRRGRTYEQFF. The V gene is TRBV7-6, the J gene TRBJ2-1; weak D call: TRBD2 (6 bases). Germline V CDR1 and CDR2: SGHVS, FNYEAQ. V dropped 1 base and J dropped 8 bases, with 18 bases sitting between them. The CDR3 covers 16 residues.